There are many counts of the clone carrying this T cell receptor (beta chain). The sample is drawn from a study of T cells in Graves' hyperthyroidism and ophthalmopathy. The germline gives CDR1 KGHSH, CDR2 LQKENI. V shed 3 bases and J shed 5 bases, with 13 bases lying between them. The CDR3 spans 14 residues. There were TCR beta CDR3 regions amplified from RNA transcripts. Carried out on the TCR CDR3, a first-round RT-PCR used the HTBI primer set. TCRdb itself ran the multiplex PCR reads through MiXCR, one entry per CDR3 protein. Of hundreds of thousands of distinct CDR3 sequences in the sample, 15% to 19% were seen once. The study defined stable Graves' hyperthyroidism as no ophthalmopathy progression within 18 months. Hyperthyroidism in the patients, aged 18 to 65, was newly diagnosed and under 2 months in duration. The authors took PBMCs from 10 ml fresh peripheral blood.

Sequenced input: blood. The chain carries TRBV18 and TRBJ2-5, with D possibly being TRBD1 (6 bases). This sequence was found in a woman aged 18-29 years with Graves' hyperthyroidism. The CDR3 DNA reads as TGTGCCAGCTCACCGTTGGGGGCCCGGGAGACCCAGTACTTC. It codes for CASSPLGARETQYF.